This T cell receptor (beta chain) came from a study of cytomegalovirus exposure and HLA in healthy donors. Points from the study as a whole: Immune exposure information available was restricted to CMV serostatus.

In the case of this clone: What it binds is not known.

This CDR3 has 17 amino acids. Looked up from germline, CDR1 is SGHRS and CDR2 is YFSETQ. Losses at the gene ends were 2 bases for V and 5 bases for J; bases not matched to a gene: 11. The primer mix had 60 Vbeta and 13 Jbeta primers. Sequencing used immunoSEQ multiplex PCR; TCRdb keeps in-frame clones, though not all of them. This table has roughly 150,000 clones, over 60% appearing once. This clonotype was sampled from a man aged 35 to 55 in good health and CMV-seronegative. The chain uses TRBV5-1 and TRBJ2-1, with TRBD1 identical over 9 bases. The sequencing sample was made of PBMCs. The CDR3 spells CASSFTGDRAFHNEQFF. DNA for the CDR3: TGCGCCAGCAGCTTCACCGGGGACAGGGCATTTCACAATGAGCAGTTCTTC. Based on the CDR3 plus reference TRBV5-1 and TRBJ2-1, the full variable domain is KAGVTQTPRYLIKTRGQQVTLSCSPISGHRSVSWYQQTPGQGLQFLFEYFSETQRNKGNFPGRFSGRQFSNSRSEMNVSTLELGDSALYLCASSFTGDRAFHNEQFFGPGTRLTVL.